The rows below give T cell receptor beta chains drawn from one sample of a study of T cells in Graves' hyperthyroidism and ophthalmopathy. Via MiXCR, TCRdb re-called the multiplex PCR reads, giving one row per CDR3 protein. The table records about half a million distinct CDR3 sequences, around 22% of them present only once. Sequences were obtained from blood. The receptors were sampled from a woman in her twenties or thirties with Graves' ophthalmopathy. The CDR3 runs from the conserved cysteine through the conserved F or W. Each record gives: J gene, V gene, D gene, clone size, CDR3 protein, CDR3 DNA. A D gene is named only where the DNA matches it firmly. Rows may omit the clone size; those that give it use once, few, many or a size class.

TRBJ1-1 | TRBV12-3/TRBV12-4 | - | - | CASSGQPVFNTEAFF | TGTGCCAGCAGCGGACAGCCCGTTTTCAACACTGAAGCTTTCTTT
TRBJ2-2 | TRBV2 | - | - | CASSGRGRNTGELFF | TGTGCCAGCAGTGGCAGGGGCCGGAACACCGGGGAGCTGTTTTTT
TRBJ1-2 | TRBV6-5 | - | many | CASSFGPGWGDYGYTF | TGTGCCAGCAGTTTCGGCCCTGGGTGGGGAGACTATGGCTACACCTTC
TRBJ1-2 | TRBV11-2 | - | few | CASSLRRSPNSGGYGYTF | TGTGCCAGCAGCTTACGGAGATCCCCTAACTCCGGAGGCTATGGCTACACCTTC
TRBJ1-1 | TRBV24-1 | TRBD1 | few | CATRDRGYTEAFF | TGTGCCACCCGGGACAGGGGATACACTGAAGCTTTCTTT
TRBJ2-2 | TRBV12-3/TRBV12-4 | TRBD2 | once | CASRRLADTGELFF | TGTGCCAGCAGGAGACTAGCAGACACCGGGGAGCTGTTTTTT
TRBJ1-5 | TRBV28 | - | few | CASSLVAPMNSNQPQHF | TGTGCCAGCAGTTTAGTGGCCCCCATGAATAGCAATCAGCCCCAGCATTTT
TRBJ1-1 | TRBV5-1 | - | many | CASSLGGQNTEAFF | TGTGCCAGCAGTTTAGGGGGGCAGAACACTGAAGCTTTCTTT
TRBJ1-1 | TRBV10-3 | - | - | CAIRLGTSGQAFF | TGTGCCATCAGACTAGGGACTTCGGGACAAGCTTTCTTT
TRBJ2-7 | TRBV6-5 | - | - | CASSYERTYEEYF | TGTGCCAGCAGTTACGAGAGGACATACGAGGAGTACTTC
TRBJ2-5 | TRBV28 | TRBD2 | - | CASSFGLAGGEEETQYF | TGTGCCAGCAGTTTCGGGCTAGCGGGAGGGGAGGAAGAGACCCAGTACTTC
TRBJ1-1 | TRBV6-2/TRBV6-3 | - | many | CASSYARANTEAFF | TGTGCCAGCAGTTACGCTCGAGCGAACACTGAAGCTTTCTTT
TRBJ1-2 | TRBV7-2 | - | - | CASSLAGEQPLLGYTF | TGTGCCAGCAGCTTGGCTGGGGAGCAGCCTTTATTGGGCTACACCTTC
TRBJ1-5 | TRBV6-1 | TRBD1 | many | CASSTGQGSYQPQHF | TGTGCCAGCAGCACGGGACAGGGAAGTTACCAGCCCCAGCATTTT
TRBJ2-7 | TRBV6-1 | TRBD1 | - | CASSGGIGTVTYEQYF | TGTGCCAGCAGTGGGGGGATCGGGACAGTAACCTACGAGCAGTACTTC
TRBJ1-1 | TRBV20-1 | - | few | CSASAMGGQTEAFF | TGCAGTGCTTCCGCCATGGGGGGGCAAACTGAAGCTTTCTTT
TRBJ1-1 | TRBV11-1 | - | many | CASSLRAQAQGRTEAFF | TGTGCCAGCAGCTTACGAGCACAAGCCCAGGGAAGAACTGAAGCTTTCTTT
TRBJ1-1 | TRBV2 | - | many | CASVRTDTEAFF | TGTGCCAGCGTTCGGACAGACACTGAAGCTTTCTTT
TRBJ1-1 | TRBV4-3 | TRBD1 | few | CASSQDPRGLTNTEAFF | TGCGCCAGCAGCCAAGATCCTAGGGGGCTAACGAACACTGAAGCTTTCTTT
TRBJ1-2 | TRBV2 | - | many | CANKRTVANGYTF | TGTGCCAACAAACGGACAGTAGCAAATGGCTACACCTTC
TRBJ1-1 | TRBV30 | TRBD1 | many | CAWADRGRFPEAFF | TGTGCCTGGGCCGACAGGGGGCGCTTCCCTGAAGCTTTCTTT
TRBJ2-7 | TRBV6-1 | - | - | CASSDTPGLPGEQYF | TGTGCCAGCAGTGACACCCCGGGACTCCCGGGGGAGCAGTACTTC
TRBJ1-1 | TRBV29-1 | - | many | CSARGGGLLPNTEAFF | TGCAGCGCCCGAGGCGGGGGGCTCCTTCCTAACACTGAAGCTTTCTTT
TRBJ1-1 | TRBV20-1 | - | few | CSASLSRRAFF | TGCAGTGCTAGTCTCAGTCGCAGGGCTTTCTTT
TRBJ1-1 | TRBV29-1 | - | - | CSVDIRGLNTVAFF | TGCAGCGTTGATATCCGGGGCCTGAACACTGTAGCTTTCTTT
TRBJ2-5 | TRBV6-1 | TRBD2 | few | CASSRSGSGGILETQYF | TGTGCCAGCAGCCGAAGTGGGAGCGGGGGTATCCTGGAGACCCAGTACTTC
TRBJ2-5 | TRBV12-3/TRBV12-4 | - | - | CASSLSREGETQYF | TGTGCCAGCAGTCTCAGTCGGGAAGGCGAGACCCAGTACTTC
TRBJ2-2 | TRBV5-1 | - | many | CASSTGVDTGELFF | TGCGCCAGCAGCACCGGAGTTGACACCGGGGAGCTGTTTTTT
TRBJ1-1 | TRBV5-6 | - | many | CASSARYTEAFF | TGTGCCAGCAGCGCCAGGTACACTGAAGCTTTCTTT
TRBJ2-5 | TRBV20-1 | - | many | CSARERGRRETQYF | TGCAGTGCTAGAGAACGGGGGAGGAGAGAGACCCAGTACTTC
TRBJ1-1 | TRBV9 | - | many | CASRDLSGTTEAFF | TGTGCCAGCAGAGACCTTTCAGGGACCACTGAAGCTTTCTTT
TRBJ1-3 | TRBV28 | - | many | CASSLWTASGNTIYF | TGTGCCAGCAGTTTGTGGACAGCCTCTGGAAACACCATATATTTT
TRBJ2-2 | TRBV7-8 | TRBD1 | once | CASTWGTGGVGELFF | TGTGCCAGCACGTGGGGGACAGGGGGCGTCGGGGAGCTGTTTTTT
TRBJ2-7 | TRBV2 | - | many | CASSEHRGSFEQYF | TGTGCCAGCAGTGAACATAGGGGGTCCTTCGAGCAGTACTTC
TRBJ2-5 | TRBV6-1 | - | - | CASRRKETQYF | TGTGCCAGCAGAAGAAAGGAGACCCAGTACTTC
TRBJ1-5 | TRBV7-3 | - | many | CASSPRTVFAPQPQHF | TGTGCCAGCAGCCCCCGGACAGTGTTCGCCCCACAGCCCCAGCATTTT
TRBJ1-3 | TRBV12-3/TRBV12-4 | - | many | CASSLAGASGNTIYF | TGTGCCAGCAGTTTGGCGGGGGCCTCTGGAAACACCATATATTTT
TRBJ2-7 | TRBV6-5 | TRBD1 | - | CASSYLDRLENYEQYF | TGTGCCAGCAGTTACTTGGACAGGCTGGAAAACTACGAGCAGTACTTC
TRBJ1-1 | TRBV20-1 | TRBD1 | many | CSARAGGWDTEAFF | TGCAGTGCTAGGGCAGGGGGGTGGGACACTGAAGCTTTCTTT
TRBJ1-1 | TRBV10-3 | - | many | CAISVGWSDTEAFF | TGTGCCATCAGTGTGGGGTGGTCGGACACTGAAGCTTTCTTT
TRBJ2-3 | TRBV29-1 | TRBD1 | few | CSARQGARDTQYF | TGCAGCGCAAGACAGGGGGCCAGAGATACGCAGTATTTT
TRBJ1-2 | TRBV6-1 | TRBD1 | - | CASSPGGGQGRSGYTF | TGTGCCAGCAGTCCAGGGGGGGGACAGGGGCGTTCTGGCTACACCTTC
TRBJ1-5 | TRBV30 | - | - | CAWSEGTQPQHF | TGTGCCTGGAGTGAAGGGACTCAGCCCCAGCATTTT
TRBJ1-5 | TRBV19 | - | many | CASRKKQPQHF | TGTGCCAGTAGGAAGAAGCAGCCCCAGCATTTT
TRBJ2-7 | TRBV10-3 | - | many | CAISDYGSSYEQYF | TGTGCCATCAGTGACTACGGGTCCTCCTACGAGCAGTACTTC
TRBJ2-7 | TRBV6-1 | - | many | CASSEMLVPYEQYF | TGTGCCAGCAGTGAAATGCTAGTTCCCTACGAGCAGTACTTC
TRBJ2-7 | TRBV20-1 | TRBD2 | few | CSARGGASGGYEQYF | TGCAGTGCTAGAGGGGGGGCTAGCGGGGGCTACGAGCAGTACTTC
TRBJ2-7 | TRBV27 | - | few | CASSKDRAYEQYF | TGTGCCAGCAGTAAGGACAGAGCCTACGAGCAGTACTTC
TRBJ2-5 | TRBV7-8 | - | many | CASSFTGVEETQYF | TGTGCCAGCAGCTTTACTGGGGTGGAAGAGACCCAGTACTTC
TRBJ1-6 | TRBV5-1 | TRBD1 | few | CAISRQGASASPLHF | TGCGCCATTTCCCGACAGGGAGCAAGCGCGTCACCCCTCCACTTT
TRBJ2-5 | TRBV5-1 | TRBD2 | - | CASSLAPGGGQETQYF | TGCGCCAGCAGCTTGGCCCCAGGCGGGGGACAAGAGACCCAGTACTTC
TRBJ2-2 | TRBV6-1 | - | - | CASTPRGSGELFF | TGTGCCAGCACCCCACGGGGATCCGGGGAGCTGTTTTTT
TRBJ2-2 | TRBV7-6 | - | - | CASSFPQGRDTGELFF | TGTGCCAGCAGCTTTCCGCAGGGTCGAGACACCGGGGAGCTGTTTTTT
TRBJ2-7 | TRBV12-3/TRBV12-4 | - | many | CASSYGTAHEQYF | TGTGCCAGCAGTTACGGGACTGCTCACGAGCAGTACTTC
TRBJ1-1 | TRBV29-1 | - | many | CSVEDSVNTEAFF | TGCAGCGTTGAAGATTCGGTGAACACTGAAGCTTTCTTT